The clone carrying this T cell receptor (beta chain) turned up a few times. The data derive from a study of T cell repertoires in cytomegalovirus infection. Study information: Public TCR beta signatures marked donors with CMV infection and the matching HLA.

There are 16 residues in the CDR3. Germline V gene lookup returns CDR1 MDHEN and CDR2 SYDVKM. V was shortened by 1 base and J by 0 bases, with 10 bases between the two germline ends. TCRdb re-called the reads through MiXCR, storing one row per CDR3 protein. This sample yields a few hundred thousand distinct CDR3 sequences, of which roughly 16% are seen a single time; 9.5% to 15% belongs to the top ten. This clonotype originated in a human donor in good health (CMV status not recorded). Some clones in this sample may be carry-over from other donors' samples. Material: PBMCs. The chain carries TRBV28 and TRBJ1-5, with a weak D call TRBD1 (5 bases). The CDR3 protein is CASSLLAGISNQPQHF. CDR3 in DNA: TGTGCCAGCAGTTTATTGGCAGGGATTAGCAATCAGCCCCAGCATTTT.